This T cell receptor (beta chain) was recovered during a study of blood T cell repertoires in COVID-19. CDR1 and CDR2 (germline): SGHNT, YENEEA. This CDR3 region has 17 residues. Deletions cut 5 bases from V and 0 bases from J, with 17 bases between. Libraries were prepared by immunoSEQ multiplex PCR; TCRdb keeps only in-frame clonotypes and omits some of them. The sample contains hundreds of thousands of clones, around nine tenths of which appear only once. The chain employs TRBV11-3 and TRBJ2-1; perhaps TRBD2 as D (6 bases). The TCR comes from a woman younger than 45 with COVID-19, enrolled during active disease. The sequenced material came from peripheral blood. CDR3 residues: CASSGGRSLSSYNEQFF. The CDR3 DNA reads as TGTGCCAGCAGCGGAGGGAGGTCTCTGAGCTCCTACAATGAGCAGTTCTTC.